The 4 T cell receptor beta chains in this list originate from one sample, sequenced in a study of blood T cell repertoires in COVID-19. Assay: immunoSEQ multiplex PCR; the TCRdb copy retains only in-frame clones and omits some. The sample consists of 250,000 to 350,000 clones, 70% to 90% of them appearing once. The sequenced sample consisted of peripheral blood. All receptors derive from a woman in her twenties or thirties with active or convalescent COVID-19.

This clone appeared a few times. The CDR3 DNA sequence: TGTGCCAGCAGCTTACGAATATCTAGCGGGGGCTACAATGAGCAGTTCTTC. This sequence encodes CASSLRISSGGYNEQFF. The genes are TRBV7-2 and TRBJ2-1, with 10 bases matching TRBD2. The V and J ends lost 2 bases and 3 bases, in that order; junction bases with no gene match: 7. Germline assignment: CDR1 SGHTA and CDR2 FQGNSA. The CDR3 has 17 residues.

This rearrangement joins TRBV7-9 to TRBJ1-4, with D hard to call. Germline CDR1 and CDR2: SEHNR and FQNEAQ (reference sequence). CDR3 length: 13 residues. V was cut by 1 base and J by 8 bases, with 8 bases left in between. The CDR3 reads CASSLVGVEKLFF. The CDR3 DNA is TGTGCCAGCAGCTTAGTGGGCGTCGAAAAACTGTTTTTT.

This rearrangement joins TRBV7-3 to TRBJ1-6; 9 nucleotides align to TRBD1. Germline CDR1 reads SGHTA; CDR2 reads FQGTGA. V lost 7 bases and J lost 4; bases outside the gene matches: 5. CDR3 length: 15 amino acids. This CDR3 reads CASTPDRGYNSPLHF. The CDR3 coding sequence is TGTGCCAGCACCCCGGACAGGGGTTATAATTCACCCCTCCACTTT.

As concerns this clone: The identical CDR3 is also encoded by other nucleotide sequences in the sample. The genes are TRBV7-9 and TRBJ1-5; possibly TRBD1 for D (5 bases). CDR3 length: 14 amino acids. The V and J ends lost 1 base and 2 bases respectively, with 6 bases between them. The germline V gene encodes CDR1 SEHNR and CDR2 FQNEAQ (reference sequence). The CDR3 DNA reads TGTGCCAGCAGCTTAGGGGGGGGCAATCAGCCCCAGCATTTT. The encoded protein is CASSLGGGNQPQHF.